Sequencing of this TCR beta chain was carried out in a study of blood T cell repertoires in COVID-19. The wider study: Acute and convalescent COVID-19 specimens originated in the United States, Italy and Spain. The cDNA or gDNA used as material had been derived from T cells, B-cell-depleted T cells, or PBMCs.

The Seattle patients, enrolled during active infection, were followed longitudinally. In the source study's methods: How many nucleated cells were present was estimated from reference gene primer amplification. Libraries were prepared by immunoSEQ multiplex PCR; TCRdb keeps only in-frame clonotypes and omits some of them. Clonal size and the V and J genes are those of that table, whereas D and trimming came from the DNA. Of tens of thousands of clones in the sample, about 70% were seen once. The CDR3 is 20 residues long. V was clipped by 3 bases and J by 10 bases, with 33 bases between them. CDR1 SNHLY and CDR2 FYNNEI come from the germline V gene.

Sequences were obtained from peripheral blood. The receptor comes from a man in his fifties with COVID-19, enrolled during active disease. This chain joins TRBV2 and TRBJ2-2; possible D gene TRBD2, 6 bases. The CDR3 loop reads CASSEGLGWGRITSSEELFF. In nucleotides, the CDR3 is TGTGCCAGCAGTGAGGGGTTAGGGTGGGGGAGGATAACATCGTCCGAGGAGCTGTTTTTT.